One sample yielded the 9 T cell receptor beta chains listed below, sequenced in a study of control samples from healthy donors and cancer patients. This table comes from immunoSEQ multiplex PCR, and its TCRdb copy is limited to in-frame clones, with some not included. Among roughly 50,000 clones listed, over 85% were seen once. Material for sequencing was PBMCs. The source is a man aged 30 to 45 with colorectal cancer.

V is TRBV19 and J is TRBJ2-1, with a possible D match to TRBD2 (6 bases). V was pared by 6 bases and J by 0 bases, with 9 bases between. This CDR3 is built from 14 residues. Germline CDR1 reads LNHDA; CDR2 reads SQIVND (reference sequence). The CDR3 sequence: CASRGLSSYNEQFF. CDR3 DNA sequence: TGTGCCAGTAGGGGACTTTCCTCCTACAATGAGCAGTTCTTC. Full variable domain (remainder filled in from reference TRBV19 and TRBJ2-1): DGGITQSPKYLFRKEGQNVTLSCEQNLNHDAMYWYRQDPGQGLRLIYYSQIVNDFQKGDIAEGYSVSREKKESFPLTVTSAQKNPTAFYLCASRGLSSYNEQFFGPGTRLTVL.

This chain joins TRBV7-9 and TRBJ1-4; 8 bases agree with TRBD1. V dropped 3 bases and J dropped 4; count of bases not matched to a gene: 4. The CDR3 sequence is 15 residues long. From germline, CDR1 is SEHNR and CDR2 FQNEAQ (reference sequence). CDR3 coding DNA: TGTGCCAGCAGCTTTTCAACAGGGGGTAATGAAAAACTGTTTTTT. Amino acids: CASSFSTGGNEKLFF.

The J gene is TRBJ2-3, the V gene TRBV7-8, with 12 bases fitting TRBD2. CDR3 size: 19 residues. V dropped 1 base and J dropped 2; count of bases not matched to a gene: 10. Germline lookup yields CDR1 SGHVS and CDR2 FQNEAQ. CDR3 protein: CASSLGPETSGGNTDTQYF. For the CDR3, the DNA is TGTGCCAGCAGCTTAGGCCCCGAGACTAGCGGGGGAAACACAGATACGCAGTATTTT. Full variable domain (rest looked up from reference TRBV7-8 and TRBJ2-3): GAGVSQSPRYKVAKRGQDVALRCDPISGHVSLFWYQQALGQGPEFLTYFQNEAQLDKSGLPSDRFFAERPEGSVSTLKIQRTQQEDSAVYLCASSLGPETSGGNTDTQYFGPGTRLTVL.

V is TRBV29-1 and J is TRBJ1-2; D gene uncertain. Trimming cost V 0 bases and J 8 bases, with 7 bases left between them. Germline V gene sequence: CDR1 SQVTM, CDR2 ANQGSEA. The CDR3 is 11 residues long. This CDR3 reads CSVEDSGGYTF. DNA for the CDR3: TGCAGCGTTGAAGACAGTGGGGGCTACACCTTC. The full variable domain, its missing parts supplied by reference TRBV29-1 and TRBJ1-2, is SAVISQKPSRDICQRGTSLTIQCQVDSQVTMMFWYRQQPGQSLTLIATANQGSEATYESGFVIDKFPISRPNLTFSTLTVSNMSPEDSSIYLCSVEDSGGYTFGSGTRLTVV.

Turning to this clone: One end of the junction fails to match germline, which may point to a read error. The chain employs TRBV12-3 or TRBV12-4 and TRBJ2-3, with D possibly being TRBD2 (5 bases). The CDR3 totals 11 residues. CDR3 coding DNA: TGTGCCAGCAGTTACGGGCGGAGGCTCTCATTT. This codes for CASSYGRRLSF.

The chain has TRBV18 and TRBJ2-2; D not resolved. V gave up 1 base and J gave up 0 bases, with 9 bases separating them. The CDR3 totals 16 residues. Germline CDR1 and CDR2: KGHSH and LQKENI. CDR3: CASSPRADSNTGELFF. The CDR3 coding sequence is TGTGCCAGCTCACCACGGGCAGACTCGAACACCGGGGAGCTGTTTTTT.

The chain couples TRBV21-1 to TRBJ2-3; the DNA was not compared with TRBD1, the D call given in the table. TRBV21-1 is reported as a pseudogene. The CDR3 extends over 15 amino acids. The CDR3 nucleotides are TGTGCCAGCAGCCGGGACAATCAAGGTACAGATACGCAGTATTTT. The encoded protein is CASSRDNQGTDTQYF.

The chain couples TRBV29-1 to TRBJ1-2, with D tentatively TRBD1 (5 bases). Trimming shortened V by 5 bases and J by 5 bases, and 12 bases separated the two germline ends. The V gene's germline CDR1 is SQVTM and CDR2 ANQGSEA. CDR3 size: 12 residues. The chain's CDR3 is CSVLPPGYGYTF. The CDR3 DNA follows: TGCAGCGTTCTTCCCCCAGGGTATGGCTACACCTTC.

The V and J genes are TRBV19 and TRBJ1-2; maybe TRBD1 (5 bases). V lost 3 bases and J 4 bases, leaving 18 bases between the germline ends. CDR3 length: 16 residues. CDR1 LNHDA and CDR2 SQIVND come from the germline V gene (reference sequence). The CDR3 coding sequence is TGTGCCAGTAGTATCCCGGAAGGGGCAGACATCTATGGCTACACCTTC. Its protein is CASSIPEGADIYGYTF. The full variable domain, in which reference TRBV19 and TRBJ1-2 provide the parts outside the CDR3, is DGGITQSPKYLFRKEGQNVTLSCEQNLNHDAMYWYRQDPGQGLRLIYYSQIVNDFQKGDIAEGYSVSREKKESFPLTVTSAQKNPTAFYLCASSIPEGADIYGYTFGSGTRLTVV.